Presented here are 8 T cell receptor beta chains from one specimen sequenced in a study of PD-L1 blockade in urothelial cancer. Repertoires were generated with immunoSEQ multiplex PCR, while TCRdb's copy carries only in-frame clones and drops some. The sample yields around 25,000 clones, 87% seen once. The starting material was PBMCs, obtained around atezolizumab (anti-PD-L1) treatment. The source is a man aged 50 to 59 with urothelial cancer.

CDR3: CASSDSNMAGGYTF. DNA of the CDR3: TGTGCCAGCAGTGACTCGAATATGGCGGGCGGCTACACCTTC. The rearrangement links TRBV6-4 to TRBJ1-2; D gene unclear. The CDR3 has 14 amino acids. CDR1 is MRHNA, CDR2 SNTAGT, per germline. The ends were cut back, 0 bases at V and 8 bases at J, with 13 bases in the middle.

The chain uses TRBV15 and TRBJ1-1; D is unresolved. V was cut by 0 bases and J by 1 base, with 9 bases left in between. CDR1 LNHNV and CDR2 YYDKDF come from the germline V gene (reference sequence). This CDR3 region has 15 residues. The chain's CDR3 is CATSRDKAGNTEAFF. The CDR3 nucleotides read TGTGCCACCAGCAGAGATAAGGCGGGGAACACTGAAGCTTTCTTT.

The chain uses TRBV9 and TRBJ2-2; tentatively, D is TRBD2 (5 bases). The germline V gene has CDR1 SGDLS and CDR2 YYNGEE. This CDR3 is built from 17 residues. Trimming took 0 bases from V and 5 from J, leaving 17 bases between them. The CDR3 sequence: CASSVAGSPRGTGELFF. In DNA, the CDR3 is TGTGCCAGCAGCGTAGCAGGCAGCCCTCGAGGGACCGGGGAGCTGTTTTTT. The full variable domain, in which reference TRBV9 and TRBJ2-2 provide the parts outside the CDR3, is DSGVTQTPKHLITATGQRVTLRCSPRSGDLSVYWYQQSLDQGLQFLIQYYNGEERAKGNILERFSAQQFPDLHSELNLSSLELGDSALYFCASSVAGSPRGTGELFFGEGSRLTVL.

The gene calls are TRBV7-6 and TRBJ2-3; 14 positions match TRBD2. Germline V gene sequence: CDR1 SGHVS, CDR2 FNYEAQ. This CDR3 has 17 amino acids. The V and J ends lost 4 bases and 0 bases, in that order; junction bases with no gene match: 3. The CDR3 sequence is CASSSGLAGGSTDTQYF. The CDR3 coding sequence is TGTGCCAGCAGCTCCGGACTAGCGGGGGGCAGCACAGATACGCAGTATTTT.

This clone was observed a handful of times. This rearrangement joins TRBV5-6 to TRBJ2-2, with 9 bases lining up with TRBD1. Per the germline V gene, CDR1 is SGHDT and CDR2 is YYEEEE. V lost 1 base to trimming and J lost 1 base; unmatched junction nucleotides: 2. CDR3 length: 16 residues. This chain's CDR3 is CASSLWTGVNTGELFF. In nucleotides, the CDR3 is TGTGCCAGCAGCTTGTGGACAGGGGTGAACACCGGGGAGCTGTTTTTT.

The gene calls are TRBV7-3 and TRBJ2-1; tentative D call: TRBD2 (6 bases). The CDR3 is made up of 14 amino acids. V dropped 5 bases and J dropped 7 bases, with 15 bases sitting between them. The germline gives CDR1 SGHTA, CDR2 FQGTGA. CDR3 sequence: CASSGSGGPNEQFF. CDR3 nucleotides: TGTGCCAGCAGCGGCTCAGGAGGGCCGAATGAGCAGTTCTTC.

This clone was counted once. The J gene is TRBJ2-3, the V gene TRBV1; TRBD2 reflects the table's D call only, with no check against the DNA. TRBV1 is flagged as a pseudogene. This CDR3 comprises 15 residues. In DNA form, the CDR3 reads TGCACCAGCAGCCAACTTAGCGGGAGGTTGGATACGCAGTATTTT. Translation gives CTSSQLSGRLDTQYF.

This chain links TRBV14 with TRBJ2-6; TRBD1 aligns across 8 bases. Losses at the gene ends were 1 base for V and 4 bases for J; bases not matched to a gene: 12. Germline V gene sequence: CDR1 SGHDN, CDR2 FVKESK. This CDR3 region has 19 residues. The CDR3 loop reads CASSQGMAGGLGGANVLTF. The CDR3, as DNA: TGTGCCAGCAGCCAAGGGATGGCAGGGGGCTTGGGAGGGGCCAACGTCCTGACTTTC.